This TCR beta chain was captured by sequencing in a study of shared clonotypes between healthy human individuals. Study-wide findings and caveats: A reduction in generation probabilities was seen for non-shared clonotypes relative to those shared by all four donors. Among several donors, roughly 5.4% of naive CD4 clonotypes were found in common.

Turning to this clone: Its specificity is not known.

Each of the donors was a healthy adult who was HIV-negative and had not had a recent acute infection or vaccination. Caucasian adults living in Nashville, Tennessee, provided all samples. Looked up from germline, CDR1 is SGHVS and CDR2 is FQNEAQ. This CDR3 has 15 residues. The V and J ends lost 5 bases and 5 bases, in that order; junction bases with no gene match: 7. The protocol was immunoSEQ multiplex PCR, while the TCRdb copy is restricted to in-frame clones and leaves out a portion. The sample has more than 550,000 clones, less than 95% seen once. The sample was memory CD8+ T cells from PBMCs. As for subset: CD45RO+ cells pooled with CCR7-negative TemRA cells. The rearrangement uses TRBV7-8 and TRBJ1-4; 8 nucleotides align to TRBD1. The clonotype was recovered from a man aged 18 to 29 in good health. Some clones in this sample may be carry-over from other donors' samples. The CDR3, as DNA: TGTGCCAGCAGCCCCCAGGGGGCTCAGAATGAAAAACTGTTTTTT. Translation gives CASSPQGAQNEKLFF. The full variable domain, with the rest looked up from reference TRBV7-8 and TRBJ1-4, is GAGVSQSPRYKVAKRGQDVALRCDPISGHVSLFWYQQALGQGPEFLTYFQNEAQLDKSGLPSDRFFAERPEGSVSTLKIQRTQQEDSAVYLCASSPQGAQNEKLFFGSGTQLSVL.